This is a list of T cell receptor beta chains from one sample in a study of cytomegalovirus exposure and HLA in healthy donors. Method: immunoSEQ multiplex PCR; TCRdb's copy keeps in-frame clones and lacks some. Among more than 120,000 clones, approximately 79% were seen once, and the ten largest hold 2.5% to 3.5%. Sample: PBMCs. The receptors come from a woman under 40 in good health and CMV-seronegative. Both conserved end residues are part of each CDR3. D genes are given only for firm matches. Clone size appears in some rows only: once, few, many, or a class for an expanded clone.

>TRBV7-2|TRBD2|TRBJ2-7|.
CASSETSGRYYEQYF
TGTGCCAGCAGCGAGACTAGCGGGAGATACTACGAGCAGTACTTC
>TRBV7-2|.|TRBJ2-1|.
CASSFDRSNEQFF
TGTGCCAGCAGCTTTGATAGGAGCAATGAGCAGTTCTTC
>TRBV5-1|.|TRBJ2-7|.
CASSLGTYEQYF
TGCGCCAGCAGCCTAGGGACTTACGAGCAGTACTTC
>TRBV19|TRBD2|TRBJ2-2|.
CASSITPAGGLTGELFF
TGTGCCAGTAGTATCACGCCAGCGGGGGGGCTCACCGGGGAGCTGTTTTTT
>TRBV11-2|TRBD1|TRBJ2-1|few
CASSTGQGAAGASYNEQFF
TGTGCCAGCAGCACCGGACAGGGGGCCGCGGGTGCCTCCTACAATGAGCAGTTCTTC
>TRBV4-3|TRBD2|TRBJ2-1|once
CASSQKSGGGYNEQFF
TGCGCCAGCAGCCAAAAAAGCGGGGGGGGTTACAATGAGCAGTTCTTC
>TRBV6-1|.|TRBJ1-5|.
CASSTRHGNQPQHF
TGTGCCAGCAGTACCCGACACGGCAATCAGCCCCAGCATTTT
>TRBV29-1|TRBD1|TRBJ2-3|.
CSVTGGSTDTQYF
TGCAGCGTTACAGGGGGCAGCACAGATACGCAGTATTTT
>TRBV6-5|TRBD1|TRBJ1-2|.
CASSRATGKVGYTF
TGTGCCAGCAGTCGCGCGACAGGGAAGGTGGGCTACACCTTC
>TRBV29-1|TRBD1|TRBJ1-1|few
CSSRGPGTEAFF
TGCAGCAGCAGGGGGCCGGGGACTGAAGCTTTCTTT
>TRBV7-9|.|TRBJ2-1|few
CASSQTGMGYNEQFF
TGTGCCAGCAGCCAGACGGGGATGGGCTACAATGAGCAGTTCTTC
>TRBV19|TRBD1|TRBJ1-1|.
CASSVTGVDTEAFF
TGTGCCAGTAGTGTTACAGGGGTGGACACTGAAGCTTTCTTT
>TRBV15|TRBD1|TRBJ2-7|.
CATSRSARDRGLYEQYF
TGTGCCACCAGCAGATCCGCGAGGGACAGAGGTCTCTACGAGCAGTACTTC
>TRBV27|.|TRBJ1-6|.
CASRRVLDRYNSPLHF
TGTGCCAGCAGGAGGGTGCTGGACCGCTACAATTCACCCCTCCACTTT
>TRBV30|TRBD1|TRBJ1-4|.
CAWGTGGESEKLFF
TGTGCCTGGGGGACAGGGGGCGAAAGTGAAAAACTGTTTTTT
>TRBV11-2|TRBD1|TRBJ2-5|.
CASSTGGSETQYF
TGTGCCAGCAGCACAGGGGGCTCAGAGACCCAGTACTTC
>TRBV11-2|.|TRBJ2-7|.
CASSREGYEQYF
TGTGCCAGCAGCCGCGAGGGCTACGAGCAGTACTTC
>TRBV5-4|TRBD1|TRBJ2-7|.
CASSWDRVGSYEQYF
TGTGCCAGCAGCTGGGACAGGGTGGGTTCCTACGAGCAGTACTTC
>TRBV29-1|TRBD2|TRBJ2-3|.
CSGGGGEGTDTQYF
TGCAGCGGCGGGGGAGGGGAGGGCACAGACACGCAGTATTTT
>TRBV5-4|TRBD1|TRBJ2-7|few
CASSGWGQGYEQYF
TGTGCCAGCAGCGGGTGGGGACAGGGTTACGAGCAGTACTTC
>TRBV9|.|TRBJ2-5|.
CASSVAGAGQETQYF
TGTGCCAGCAGCGTAGCTGGGGCAGGGCAAGAGACCCAGTACTTC
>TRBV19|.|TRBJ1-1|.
CASSMTGDTEAFF
TGTGCCAGTAGTATGACGGGGGACACTGAAGCTTTCTTT
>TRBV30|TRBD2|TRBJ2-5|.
CAWSVRRLAETQYF
TGTGCCTGGAGTGTACGACGACTAGCAGAGACCCAGTACTTC
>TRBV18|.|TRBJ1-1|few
CASSEGLSPVGAFF
TGTGCCAGCTCCGAGGGACTGAGCCCTGTCGGAGCTTTCTTT
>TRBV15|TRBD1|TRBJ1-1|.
CATSRDRGDFEAFF
TGTGCCACCAGCAGAGACAGGGGGGACTTCGAAGCTTTCTTT
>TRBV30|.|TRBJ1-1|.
CAWNPAEAVAFF
TGTGCCTGGAACCCCGCCGAGGCGGTGGCTTTCTTT
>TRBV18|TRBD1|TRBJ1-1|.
CASSPPLGQGWGTEAFF
TGTGCCAGCTCACCACCGTTGGGACAGGGGTGGGGAACTGAAGCTTTCTTT
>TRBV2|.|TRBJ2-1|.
CASSETAGQSSYNEQFF
TGTGCCAGCAGTGAAACTGCGGGCCAAAGCTCCTACAATGAGCAGTTCTTC
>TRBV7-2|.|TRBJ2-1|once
CASSLAANEQFF
TGTGCCAGCAGCTTAGCTGCGAATGAGCAGTTCTTC
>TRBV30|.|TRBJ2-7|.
CAWRAGSYEQYF
TGTGCCTGGAGAGCCGGGTCCTACGAGCAGTACTTC
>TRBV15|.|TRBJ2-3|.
CATSRASTDTQYF
TGTGCCACCAGCAGAGCTAGCACAGATACGCAGTATTTT
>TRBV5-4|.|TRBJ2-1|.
CASRRVGDWYEQFF
TGTGCCAGCAGGCGGGTAGGAGACTGGTATGAGCAGTTCTTC
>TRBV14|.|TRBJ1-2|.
CASSQGQATNYGYTF
TGTGCCAGCAGCCAAGGACAGGCAACTAACTATGGCTACACCTTC
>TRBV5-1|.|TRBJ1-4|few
CASSPSVSATNEKLFF
TGCGCCAGCAGTCCTTCGGTATCTGCAACTAATGAAAAACTGTTTTTT
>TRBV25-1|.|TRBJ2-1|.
CASSGSGDVNEQFF
TGTGCCAGCAGTGGGTCGGGGGATGTAAATGAGCAGTTCTTC
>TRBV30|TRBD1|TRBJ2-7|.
CAWSGGQSSSYEQYF
TGTGCCTGGAGTGGGGGACAGTCGAGCTCCTACGAGCAGTACTTC
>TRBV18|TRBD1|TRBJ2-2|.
CASSPGQGSNTGELFF
TGTGCCAGCTCACCCGGACAGGGATCGAACACCGGGGAGCTGTTTTTT
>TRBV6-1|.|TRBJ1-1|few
CASSAQVNTEAFF
TGTGCCAGCAGTGCACAGGTGAACACTGAAGCTTTCTTT
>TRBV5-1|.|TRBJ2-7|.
CASSLLGIHSQYF
TGCGCCAGCAGCTTGCTCGGGATCCACTCGCAGTACTTC
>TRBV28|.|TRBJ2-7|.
CASSLSRDSYYEQYF
TGTGCCAGCAGTTTAAGTCGGGATTCCTACTACGAGCAGTACTTC
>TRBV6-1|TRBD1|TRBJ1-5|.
CASCRQGGVNQPQHF
TGTGCCAGCTGTCGACAGGGCGGCGTCAATCAGCCCCAGCATTTT
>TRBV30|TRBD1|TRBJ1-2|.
CAWSPRTGYGYTF
TGTGCCTGGAGTCCGAGGACAGGCTATGGCTACACCTTC
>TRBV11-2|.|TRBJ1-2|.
CASSLAGSRYGYTF
TGTGCCAGCAGCTTGGCAGGCTCCCGCTATGGCTACACCTTC